These 10 T cell receptor beta chains were sequenced from one sample in a study of blood T cells in healthy people across ages. Combining a sample-barcoded 5' primer with a J-beta primer mix, a second PCR ran for 7 to 11 cycles. Each CDR3 protein gets one entry after TCRdb re-called the 5' RACE reads with MiXCR. The sample lists over a million distinct CDR3 sequences, 40% to 50% seen once, with over 15% in the top ten. Source material: blood. These receptors came from a woman aged 55-69 years in good health.

V gene TRBV7-9 combines with J gene TRBJ2-7; 8 bases are shared with TRBD1. V shed 5 bases and J 5 bases; nucleotides not matched to a gene: 11. The CDR3 length is 15 residues. Germline V gene data show CDR1 as SEHNR and CDR2 as FQNEAQ (reference sequence). The CDR3 sequence: CASSGGGTGVHEQYF. CDR3 sequence (DNA): TGTGCCAGCAGCGGGGGCGGGACAGGAGTCCACGAGCAGTACTTC.

In nucleotides, the CDR3 is TGTGCCAGCAGCCTGGGGGTTTCGAGAGTTCGAGTTCAGTACGAGCAGTACTTC. Amino acids: CASSLGVSRVRVQYEQYF. This sequence joins TRBV7-2 and TRBJ2-7, with D perhaps being TRBD1 or TRBD2 (5 bases each). The ends were cut back, 5 bases at V and 4 bases at J, with 27 bases in the middle. The length of the CDR3 is 18 residues. CDR1 is SGHTA and CDR2 is FQGNSA in the germline V gene.

This clonotype has just a few counts. The CDR3 loop reads CAITVDRANTEAFF. Here the CDR3 DNA reads TGTGCCATCACCGTGGACAGGGCCAACACTGAAGCTTTCTTT. The V and J genes are TRBV10-3 and TRBJ1-1; TRBD1 matches 8 bases. CDR1 and CDR2 (germline): ENHRY, SYGVKD. V shed 7 bases and J 2 bases; nucleotides not matched to a gene: 6. This CDR3 contains 14 residues.

The genes are TRBV20-1 and TRBJ2-7; perhaps TRBD2 as D (5 bases). CDR1 and CDR2 from the germline V gene are DFQATT and SNEGSKA (reference sequence). V was pared by 3 bases and J by 7 bases, with 16 bases between. This CDR3 contains 13 residues. The CDR3 DNA reads as TGCAGTGCTAGTGAGGACGGGAAGTTAGAGCAGTACTTC. It is translated as CSASEDGKLEQYF.

This clonotype was seen only a few times. The chain couples TRBV15 to TRBJ2-4; D perhaps matches TRBD2 (6 bases). V lost 3 bases and J 3 bases, leaving 15 bases between the germline ends. Germline V lookup: CDR1 LNHNV, CDR2 YYDKDF (reference sequence). This CDR3 spans 16 amino acids. The CDR3 DNA reads as TGTGCCACCAGCAGCCTACAGCGGGTGGACAAAAACATTCAGTACTTC. Its translation: CATSSLQRVDKNIQYF. Full variable domain (remainder filled in from reference TRBV15 and TRBJ2-4): DAMVIQNPRYQVTQFGKPVTLSCSQTLNHNVMYWYQQKSSQAPKLLFHYYDKDFNNEADTPDNFQSRRPNTSFCFLDIRSPGLGDTAMYLCATSSLQRVDKNIQYFGAGTRLSVL.

A few counts support this clonotype. The chain recombines TRBV13 with TRBJ2-5; 7 bases align to TRBD2. The CDR3 is 14 amino acids. The V segment lost 4 bases and the J segment 5 bases; nucleotides outside the gene matches: 7. Germline V gene lookup returns CDR1 PRHDT and CDR2 FYEKMQ (reference sequence). The CDR3 is CASSYGTTRETQYF. CDR3 nucleotide sequence: TGTGCCAGCAGCTACGGGACTACCCGGGAGACCCAGTACTTC. The full variable domain, its missing parts supplied by reference TRBV13 and TRBJ2-5, is AAGVIQSPRHLIKEKRETATLKCYPIPRHDTVYWYQQGPGQDPQFLISFYEKMQSDKGSIPDRFSAQQFSDYHSELNMSSLELGDSALYFCASSYGTTRETQYFGPGTRLLVL.

This sequence joins TRBV13 and TRBJ1-1, with D unresolved. The V and J ends lost 5 bases and 4 bases respectively, with 11 bases between them. CDR3 length: 13 residues. Germline CDR1 reads PRHDT; CDR2 reads FYEKMQ (reference sequence). CDR3: CASSPGRSTEAFF. For the CDR3, the DNA is TGTGCCAGCAGCCCGGGCCGGAGCACTGAAGCTTTCTTT.

V usage is TRBV5-1 and J usage is TRBJ2-1; 12 bases map to TRBD2. CDR1 and CDR2 (germline): SGHRS, YFSETQ. The CDR3 spans 19 residues. With 7 bases clipped from V and 1 base from J, the junction kept 15 bases outside the gene matches. In nucleotides, the CDR3 is TGCGCCAGCGATCTAAGACTAGCGGGAGTTGAAGGGTCCTACAATGAGCAGTTCTTC. This sequence encodes CASDLRLAGVEGSYNEQFF.

The chain combines TRBV6-5 with TRBJ2-3; tentative D call: TRBD1 (6 bases). CDR1 and CDR2 from the germline V gene are MNHEY and SVGAGI. This CDR3 is 15 amino acids long. V was trimmed by 0 bases and J by 4 bases, leaving 11 bases between them. Here the CDR3 DNA reads TGTGCCAGCAGTTACTCTCAGGGGACATCAGATACGCAGTATTTT. This codes for CASSYSQGTSDTQYF.

A few counts support this clonotype. The chain combines TRBV27 with TRBJ1-6; TRBD1 aligns across 8 bases. The V gene end was trimmed by 3 bases and the J gene end by 8 bases; junction bases not matched to a gene: 12. The CDR3 totals 17 residues. Germline V gene sequence: CDR1 MNHEY, CDR2 SMNVEV (reference sequence). The CDR3 region is CASSFGTPDRADSPLHF. As DNA, the CDR3 is TGTGCCAGCAGTTTTGGGACACCGGACAGGGCGGATTCACCCCTCCACTTT.